The present T cell receptor beta chain was sequenced within a study of persistence of HIV-infected CD4 T cells (TCRdb year 2020). Describing the broader study: Suppressive ART had been received by participants for a median of roughly eight years. Apart from a couple of participants who underwent leukapheresis at a single time point, peripheral blood samples of up to roughly 200 mL were collected from participants at multiple time points. Anti-CD3/anti-CD28 stimulation activated a higher proportion of cells, with a lower memory fraction, than antigen stimulation. CMV- and HIV-1 Gag-responding CD4+ T cells were isolated from ART-treated individuals so that antigen-driven clonal expansion of HIV-1-infected cells could be examined. The clonality of all cells in each sorted population was measured by TCRbeta sequencing, and the clonality of infected cells was measured by proviral sequencing. For the TCR cluster analysis across participants, eight or nine participants were included for CMV and over 5 participants for Gag.

TCRbeta repertoires were sequenced from genomic DNA with the immunoSEQ hsTCRB assay version 4 in survey mode. For TCRbeta sequencing, genomic DNA was diluted to around 10 ng/uL, with up to 1 ug used per sample. On the authors' methods: TCRbeta data were analyzed in ImmunoSeq Analyzer 3.0, with diversity computed on productive nucleotide rearrangements. Lower-bound TCR diversity was estimated with the improved Chao index, and clonality with the Gini coefficient using the Immunarch R package. Different nucleotide rearrangements encoding the same CDR3beta amino acid sequence were counted as distinct clonotypes. Differential abundance analysis found TCRbeta sequences that were significantly enriched in antigen-responding cells compared with anti-CD3/anti-CD28-activated cells. GLIPH2 clustered TCRs by predicted peptide-MHC specificity, both within individual participants and across merged participant data sets. TCRdb obtained this table from immuneACCESS and retained in-frame rearrangements with V and J assigned. These tables miss some clones; where compared with another copy, unresolved V genes account for less than half of the shortfall, and the remainder is unexplained. The DNA was the basis for D and trimming; V, J and clone size are from that table. In all, the sample holds 45,000 or so clones, and around 89% of those were seen once. Roughly 0.46% of the sample is held by the ten biggest clonotypes.

Points on this clone: It lacks a known antigen. No base-level quality is on record; no much larger clone is a single base apart.

V and J are truncated by 4 bases and 8 bases respectively, leaving an intervening sequence of 15 bases. The germline V gene gives CDR1 as SGHRS and CDR2 as YFSETQ. Including the terminal cysteine and phenylalanine, the CDR3 comprises 13 residues. The retained sequence is limited to the CDR3, 39 bases, with the frame set at the first base. Results and caveats for the whole study, not just this receptor: Significantly lower TCRbeta richness was observed in CMV- and Gag-responding cells than in anti-CD3/anti-CD28-responding cells, and higher oligoclonality was observed in CMV-responding cells than in CD3/CD28-stimulated and Gag-responding cells. Bulk TCR analyses could not be limited to the rare CMV-responding cells that actually contained HIV-1 proviruses. A correlation was observed between TCR oligoclonality and proviral oligoclonality within the same sorted populations. Only a small number of individuals took part in the study, and only a limited range of antigens was tested. Antigen-responding cells were enriched for degenerate expanded CDR3beta sequences, which suggests convergent selection of CD4+ responses to CMV and Gag.

The intended sense of this specimen's treatment or condition label: suppressive antiretroviral therapy. As a nonspecific positive control representing the CD4+ T cell repertoire, the cells were stimulated with anti-CD3/anti-CD28 magnetic beads. CD4+ T cells that responded were sorted based on upregulation of both CD40 ligand and CD69. Participants were HIV-1-infected adults who started suppressive ART during chronic infection. Participants had undetectable plasma HIV-1 RNA below 50 copies/mL for at least 4 years. To be included, a participant needed positive CMV serology and a CD4+ T cell count above 400 cells/uL. Before stimulation, PBMCs were isolated using density centrifugation and then depleted of CD8+ T cells. For approximately 17 hours, the CD8-depleted PBMCs were stimulated with anti-CD28/CD49d costimulation, a CD40-blocking antibody, and enfuvirtide to prevent new infections. Cells were sorted on a Beckman Coulter MoFlo Legacy or XDP sorter, with propidium iodide excluding dead cells. The QIAamp DNA Mini Kit was used for genomic DNA extraction from samples above one million cells, and the Quick-DNA Microprep Kit was used otherwise.

Sequenced material: CD4+ T cells sorted from PBMCs after roughly 18-hour stimulation, taken from a patient who received antiretroviral therapy. In the paper's terms, the cell subset or site label means: CD40L+CD69+ CD4 T cells responding to anti-CD3/anti-CD28 beads, representing the overall repertoire. The sequence came from an adult woman with HIV who was CMV-seropositive. In this chain, TRBV5-1 is recombined with TRBJ1-1; 6 matching bases give a weak D call of TRBD1. The nucleotides are TGCGCCAGCAGCGTACAGGGTACAATAGAAGCTTTCTTT. It is translated as CASSVQGTIEAFF.